These 5 T cell receptor beta chains share one sample of origin, sequenced in a study of sequential checkpoint blockade in melanoma. Repertoires were generated with immunoSEQ multiplex PCR, while TCRdb's copy carries only in-frame clones and drops some. The table shows more than 15,000 clones, with around 70% occurring only once. Treatment here: randomized to nivolumab then ipilimumab (arm A) or the reverse (arm B). The source material was CD8+ T cells sorted from blood (inferred from file names), sampled from a patient given nivolumab and ipilimumab in sequence. All receptors come from a human donor with melanoma.

By proportion, this clone is large. V usage is TRBV6-4 and J usage is TRBJ1-1, with D uncertain. The V and J ends lost 4 bases and 1 base respectively, with 7 bases between them. Germline V gene sequence: CDR1 MRHNA, CDR2 SNTAGT. The CDR3 covers 13 residues. The CDR3 sequence is CASSVGENTEAFF. The DNA for the CDR3 is TGTGCCAGCAGTGTGGGAGAGAACACTGAAGCTTTCTTT.

The rearrangement uses TRBV2 and TRBJ1-2; no definite D call. Germline V lookup: CDR1 SNHLY, CDR2 FYNNEI. This CDR3 has 15 residues. V lost 4 bases and J 3 bases, leaving 15 bases between the germline ends. The CDR3 DNA follows: TGTGCCAGCAGTGTCATCCTGGACTGGGACTATGGCTACACCTTC. This codes for CASSVILDWDYGYTF.

V usage is TRBV11-2 and J usage is TRBJ1-2; TRBD1 matches at 8 bases. V gave up 4 bases and J gave up 5 bases; unmatched junction bases: 18. The CDR3 is 18 residues long. The germline CDR1 and CDR2 sequences are SGHAT and FQNNGV. The CDR3 coding sequence is TGTGCCAGCAGCTCACAGCTAGGTGGGAACAGGGGGGAATATGGCTACACCTTC. It encodes CASSSQLGGNRGEYGYTF.

This chain links TRBV29-1 with TRBJ1-2, with D maybe TRBD1 (5 bases). The V gene lost 1 base and the J gene lost 4 bases, with 22 bases spanning the gap. The CDR3 is made up of 17 amino acids. CDR1 is SQVTM and CDR2 is ANQGSEA in the germline V gene. CDR3 coding DNA: TGCAGCGTTGAAGTCGCCCAAAGAAGCGGGGCCTTCTATGGCTACACCTTC. It codes for CSVEVAQRSGAFYGYTF.

J is TRBJ2-7 and V is TRBV5-6; 7 positions agree with TRBD2. V gave up 4 bases and J gave up 2 bases; unmatched junction bases: 9. Germline values: CDR1 SGHDT, CDR2 YYEEEE. The CDR3 length is 15 residues. CDR3 sequence: CASSRSWRETYEQYF. CDR3 coding DNA: TGTGCCAGCAGCCGATCCTGGCGGGAGACCTACGAGCAGTACTTC.